The rows below give T cell receptor beta chains drawn from one sample of a study of shared clonotypes between healthy human individuals. TCRdb's copy holds only in-frame clones and misses some; the assay was immunoSEQ multiplex PCR. The profile covers some 2 million clones, with approximately 95% appearing a single time and 0.9% to 1.3% taken by the ten largest. The material sequenced was naive CD8+ T cells sorted from blood. These receptors all stem from a man aged 18-30 years in good health. Each CDR3 is given with its conserved first and last residue. A D gene is named only where the DNA matches it firmly. A clone size is listed for some rows: how often the clone was seen (once, few, many), or a class if it is expanded.

d_gene	v_gene	j_gene	abundance	CDR3aa	CDR3nt
.	TRBV29-1	TRBJ2-1	.	CSTPTGGEQFF	TGCAGCACCCCGACAGGAGGGGAGCAGTTCTTC
TRBD1	TRBV27	TRBJ1-5	.	CASRRQGDNQPQHF	TGTGCCAGCAGGCGACAGGGGGACAATCAGCCCCAGCATTTT
TRBD1	TRBV7-9	TRBJ1-2	once	CASSLVGTGVGYTF	TGTGCCAGCAGCTTAGTAGGGACAGGGGTCGGCTACACCTTC
.	TRBV7-9	TRBJ2-6	.	CASSEAGANVLTF	TGTGCCAGCAGCGAAGCTGGGGCCAACGTCCTGACTTTC
TRBD2	TRBV27	TRBJ2-1	.	CASSLATSGSSYNEQFF	TGTGCCAGCAGTTTGGCTACTAGCGGGAGCTCCTACAATGAGCAGTTCTTC
.	TRBV27	TRBJ1-4	.	CASSLRGEGLAEKLFF	TGTGCCAGCAGTTTAAGAGGGGAGGGTCTGGCTGAAAAACTGTTTTTT
.	TRBV30	TRBJ2-7	.	CAWSALAWSYEQYF	TGTGCCTGGAGTGCGTTAGCGTGGTCCTACGAGCAGTACTTC
TRBD2	TRBV27	TRBJ2-7	once	CASRLAGTYEQYF	TGTGCCAGCCGACTAGCGGGTACCTACGAGCAGTACTTC
TRBD1	TRBV19	TRBJ1-2	.	CASSHGQGGDYGYTF	TGTGCCAGTAGCCATGGACAGGGGGGAGACTATGGCTACACCTTC
.	TRBV7-6	TRBJ2-2	.	CASSSAGVRVTGELFF	TGTGCCAGCAGCTCCGCAGGGGTCCGGGTGACCGGGGAGCTGTTTTTT
TRBD1	TRBV6-5	TRBJ2-7	.	CASSLGQGAYEQYF	TGTGCCAGCAGTCTCGGACAGGGGGCCTACGAGCAGTACTTC
.	TRBV11-2	TRBJ1-6	.	CASSLVSYNSPLHF	TGTGCCAGCAGCTTAGTGAGCTATAATTCACCCCTCCACTTT
.	TRBV25-1	TRBJ2-1	.	CASSPLDYNEQFF	TGTGCCAGCAGTCCACTTGATTACAATGAGCAGTTCTTC
TRBD2	TRBV10-1	TRBJ2-7	.	CASSETSGNRYEQYF	TGCGCCAGCAGTGAAACTAGCGGGAATCGCTACGAGCAGTACTTC
TRBD2	TRBV27	TRBJ2-7	.	CASHLAGDSNEQYF	TGTGCCAGCCATTTAGCGGGGGACTCGAACGAGCAGTACTTC
.	TRBV10-3	TRBJ2-3	.	CAALRDIGTDTQYF	TGTGCCGCCCTCCGGGACATAGGCACAGATACGCAGTATTTT
TRBD2	TRBV4-1	TRBJ2-7	.	CASSQHGTSGGYYEQYF	TGCGCCAGCAGCCAACACGGGACTAGCGGGGGATACTACGAGCAGTACTTC
.	TRBV9	TRBJ1-5	.	CASSDGNNQPQHF	TGTGCCAGCAGCGACGGGAACAATCAGCCCCAGCATTTT
.	TRBV5-6	TRBJ1-1	.	CASSFEAQGIGTEAFF	TGTGCCAGCAGCTTCGAGGCCCAGGGAATCGGCACTGAAGCTTTCTTT
TRBD2	TRBV7-9	TRBJ2-1	.	CASSLPTSGVVEQFF	TGTGCCAGCAGCTTACCGACTAGCGGAGTCGTCGAGCAGTTCTTC
TRBD1	TRBV11-2	TRBJ1-6	once	CASSLVGPGGLSPLHF	TGTGCCAGCAGCTTAGTAGGTCCAGGGGGCTTATCACCCCTCCACTTT
TRBD1	TRBV7-8	TRBJ1-5	.	CASSLGTGSNQPQHF	TGTGCCAGCAGCTTGGGGACAGGAAGCAATCAGCCCCAGCATTTT
TRBD1	TRBV7-9	TRBJ2-7	.	CASSSRDRGPLEEQYF	TGTGCCAGCAGCTCCCGGGACAGGGGACCCCTGGAGGAGCAGTACTTC
.	TRBV29-1	TRBJ1-3	.	CSVEERGNTGNTIYF	TGCAGCGTTGAAGAGAGGGGGAATACTGGAAACACCATATATTTT
.	TRBV7-8	TRBJ2-7	.	CASSSRTAYEQYF	TGTGCCAGCAGCTCCCGGACCGCCTACGAGCAGTACTTC
.	TRBV2	TRBJ2-3	.	CAAVADTQYF	TGTGCCGCGGTGGCAGATACGCAGTATTTT
TRBD2	TRBV7-2	TRBJ2-4	.	CASSLQGMREGIAKNIQYF	TGTGCCAGCAGCTTACAGGGTATGAGGGAGGGAATAGCCAAAAACATTCAGTACTTC
.	TRBV7-9	TRBJ2-1	.	CASSLPGNEQFF	TGTGCCAGCAGCTTACCAGGGAATGAGCAGTTCTTC
TRBD2	TRBV7-8	TRBJ2-1	.	CASSFLTGGNEQFF	TGTGCCAGCAGTTTTCTTACGGGAGGAAATGAGCAGTTCTTC
.	TRBV9	TRBJ2-7	.	CASSVGAGAAYEQYF	TGTGCCAGCAGCGTAGGGGCGGGGGCCGCCTACGAGCAGTACTTC
.	TRBV11-2	TRBJ2-7	.	CASGFDYEQYF	TGTGCCAGCGGCTTTGACTACGAGCAGTACTTC
TRBD2	TRBV7-8	TRBJ2-2	.	CASSLVPGLAGVTGELFF	TGTGCCAGCAGCTTAGTCCCGGGACTAGCGGGGGTCACCGGGGAGCTGTTTTTT
TRBD2	TRBV10-3	TRBJ2-5	.	CAISDPGLFQETQYF	TGTGCCATCAGTGACCCGGGACTATTCCAAGAGACCCAGTACTTC
TRBD1	TRBV27	TRBJ2-7	once	CASSASRGQVWYEQYF	TGTGCCAGCAGTGCCTCCCGGGGACAGGTTTGGTACGAGCAGTACTTC
.	TRBV28	TRBJ1-6	.	CASSSGQMGPLHF	TGTGCCAGCAGCTCCGGACAAATGGGCCCCCTCCACTTT
.	TRBV7-9	TRBJ1-1	.	CASGDTLNTEAFF	TGTGCCAGCGGGGACACACTGAACACTGAAGCTTTCTTT
.	TRBV30	TRBJ1-4	.	CAWSWLVNEKLFF	TGTGCCTGGAGTTGGTTGGTGAATGAAAAACTGTTTTTT
.	TRBV19	TRBJ1-5	.	CASSILPGAHQPQHF	TGTGCCAGTAGTATCCTCCCAGGGGCCCATCAGCCCCAGCATTTT
.	TRBV4-3	TRBJ2-1	.	CASSQGRLSLPYNEQFF	TGCGCCAGCAGCCAAGGACGTCTTTCCCTCCCCTACAATGAGCAGTTCTTC
TRBD1	TRBV7-9	TRBJ2-7	.	CASSGYGDRSSYEQYF	TGTGCCAGCAGTGGCTATGGGGACAGGAGCTCCTACGAGCAGTACTTC
TRBD2	TRBV6-1	TRBJ2-3	.	CASSVRGGQDTQYF	TGTGCCAGCAGTGTGCGGGGGGGCCAAGATACGCAGTATTTT
.	TRBV28	TRBJ1-6	.	CASSFSYNSPLHF	TGTGCCAGCAGTTTCTCGTATAATTCACCCCTCCACTTT
TRBD1	TRBV6-5	TRBJ1-5	few	CASGHRGSNQPQHF	TGTGCCAGCGGCCACAGGGGAAGCAATCAGCCCCAGCATTTT
.	TRBV30	TRBJ1-1	.	CAWSVEGTEAFF	TGTGCCTGGAGTGTGGAAGGGACTGAAGCTTTCTTT
TRBD1	TRBV19	TRBJ2-7	.	CASNPGTGVYEQYF	TGTGCCAGTAATCCCGGGACAGGGGTTTACGAGCAGTACTTC
TRBD2	TRBV7-2	TRBJ2-1	.	CATGTINNEQFF	TGTGCCACCGGGACTATCAACAATGAGCAGTTCTTC
.	TRBV29-1	TRBJ1-2	.	CSVHRETGSYGYTF	TGCAGCGTTCATCGGGAAACAGGTTCCTATGGCTACACCTTC
.	TRBV11-2	TRBJ2-6	.	CASSSRTAPSGANVLTF	TGTGCCAGCAGCTCCCGGACAGCACCCTCTGGGGCCAACGTCCTGACTTTC
.	TRBV19	TRBJ2-2	few	CATTSATDGELFF	TGTGCCACTACCTCAGCAACGGACGGGGAGCTGTTTTTT
TRBD1	TRBV2	TRBJ2-7	once	CASSETGTASYEQYF	TGTGCCAGCAGTGAAACCGGGACAGCCTCCTACGAGCAGTACTTC